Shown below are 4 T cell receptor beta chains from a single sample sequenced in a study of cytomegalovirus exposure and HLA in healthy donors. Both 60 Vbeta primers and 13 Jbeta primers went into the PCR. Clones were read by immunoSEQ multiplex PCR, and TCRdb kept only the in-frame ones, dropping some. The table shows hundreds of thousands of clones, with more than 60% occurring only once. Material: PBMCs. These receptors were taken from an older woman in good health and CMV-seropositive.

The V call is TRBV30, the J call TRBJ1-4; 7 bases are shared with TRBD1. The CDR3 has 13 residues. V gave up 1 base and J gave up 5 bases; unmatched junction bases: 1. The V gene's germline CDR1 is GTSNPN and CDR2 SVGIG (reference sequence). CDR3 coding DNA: TGTGCCTGGAGTGCCAGGGGGAATGAAAAACTGTTTTTT. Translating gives CAWSARGNEKLFF.

This CDR3 is CASSPPISGRSSYNEQFF. The CDR3 nucleotides are TGTGCCAGCTCACCACCGATTAGCGGGCGTAGCTCCTACAATGAGCAGTTCTTC. The V gene is TRBV18, the J gene TRBJ2-1; 7 bases match TRBD2. The V segment lost 0 bases and the J segment 0 bases; nucleotides outside the gene matches: 8. This CDR3 contains 18 residues. Germline CDR1 and CDR2: KGHSH and LQKENI.

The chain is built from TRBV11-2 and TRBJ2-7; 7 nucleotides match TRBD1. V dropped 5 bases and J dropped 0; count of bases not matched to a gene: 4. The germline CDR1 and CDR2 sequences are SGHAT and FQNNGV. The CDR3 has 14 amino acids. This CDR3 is CASSQQGISYEQYF. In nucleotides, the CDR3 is TGTGCCAGCAGCCAACAGGGGATCTCCTACGAGCAGTACTTC.

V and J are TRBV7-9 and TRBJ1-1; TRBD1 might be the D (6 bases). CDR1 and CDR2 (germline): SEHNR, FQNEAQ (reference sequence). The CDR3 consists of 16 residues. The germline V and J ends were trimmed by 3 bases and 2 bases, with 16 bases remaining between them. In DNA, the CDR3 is TGTGCCAGCAGCTTCCCTGGGGACACCTTAAACACTGAAGCTTTCTTT. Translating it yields CASSFPGDTLNTEAFF.